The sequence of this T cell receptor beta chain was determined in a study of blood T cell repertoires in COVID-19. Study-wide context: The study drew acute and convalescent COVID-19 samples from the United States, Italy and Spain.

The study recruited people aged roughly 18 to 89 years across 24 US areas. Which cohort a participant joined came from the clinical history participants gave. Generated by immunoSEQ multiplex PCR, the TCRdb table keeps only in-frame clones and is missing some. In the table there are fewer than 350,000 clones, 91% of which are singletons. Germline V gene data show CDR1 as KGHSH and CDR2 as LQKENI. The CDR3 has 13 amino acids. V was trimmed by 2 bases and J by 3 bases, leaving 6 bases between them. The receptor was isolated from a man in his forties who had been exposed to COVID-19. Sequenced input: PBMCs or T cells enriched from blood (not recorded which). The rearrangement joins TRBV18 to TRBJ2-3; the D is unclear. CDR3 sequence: CASSPSGTDTQYF. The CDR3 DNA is TGTGCCAGCTCACCATCCGGGACAGATACGCAGTATTTT. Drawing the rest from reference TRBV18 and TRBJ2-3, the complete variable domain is NAGVMQNPRHLVRRRGQEARLRCSPMKGHSHVYWYRQLPEEGLKFMVYLQKENIIDESGMPKERFSAEFPKEGPSILRIQQVVRGDSAAYFCASSPSGTDTQYFGPGTRLTVL.